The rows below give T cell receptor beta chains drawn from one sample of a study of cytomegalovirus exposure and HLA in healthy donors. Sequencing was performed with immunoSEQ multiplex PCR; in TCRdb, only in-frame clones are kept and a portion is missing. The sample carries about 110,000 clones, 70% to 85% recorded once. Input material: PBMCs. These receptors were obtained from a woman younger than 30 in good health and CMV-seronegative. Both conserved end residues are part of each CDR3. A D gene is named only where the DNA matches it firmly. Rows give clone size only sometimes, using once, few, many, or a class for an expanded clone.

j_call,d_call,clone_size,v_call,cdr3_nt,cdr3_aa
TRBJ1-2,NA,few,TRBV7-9,TGTGCCAGCAGCCAAGACAGTGATGGCTACACCTTC,CASSQDSDGYTF
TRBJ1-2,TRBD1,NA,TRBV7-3,TGTGCCAGCAGCTTCTTGGGGACAGGGGAGTATGGCTACACCTTC,CASSFLGTGEYGYTF
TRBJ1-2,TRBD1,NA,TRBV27,TGTGCCAGCAGGACAGGGGGTTTTGGCTACACCTTC,CASRTGGFGYTF
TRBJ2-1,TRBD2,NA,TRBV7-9,TGTGCCAGCAGTATAGCGGGCCCGGACCAGTTCTTC,CASSIAGPDQFF
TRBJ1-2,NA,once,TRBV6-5,TGTGCCAGCAGTTATGTGCCGGCGGGAGGTTATGGCTACACCTTC,CASSYVPAGGYGYTF
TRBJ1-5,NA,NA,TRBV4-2,TGTGCCAGCAGCCAAGGGCCCGGGCAGGGACAGCCCCAGCATTTT,CASSQGPGQGQPQHF
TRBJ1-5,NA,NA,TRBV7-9,TGTGCCAGCAACCGGACAACCCGACAATGCAATCAGCCCCAGCATTTT,CASNRTTRQCNQPQHF
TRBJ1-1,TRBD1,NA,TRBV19,TGTGCCAGTAGTGGACAGGGTTTTGAAGCTTTCTTT,CASSGQGFEAFF
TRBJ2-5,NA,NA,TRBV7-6,TGTGCCAGCAGCTATTCACAGGAACTGATCCAAGAGACCCAGTACTTC,CASSYSQELIQETQYF
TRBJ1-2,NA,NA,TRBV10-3,TGTGCCATCAGTTCCGGGTCAAGGAATGGCTACACCTTC,CAISSGSRNGYTF
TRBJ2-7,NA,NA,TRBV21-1,TGTGCCAGCAGTAAAACTTTAATCCGGGACAGCTCCTACGAGCAGTACTTC,CASSKTLIRDSSYEQYF
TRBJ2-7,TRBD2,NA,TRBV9,TGTGCCAGCAGCCCCCCCTGGGCGGGGGGGCCGTACGAGCAGTACTTC,CASSPPWAGGPYEQYF
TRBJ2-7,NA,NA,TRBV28,TGTGCCAGCACCTTAAGCGCCCTCTCGAGCTCCTACGAGCAGTACTTC,CASTLSALSSSYEQYF
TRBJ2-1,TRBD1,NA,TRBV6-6,TGTGCCAGCAGCCCCCAAACCGGGACAGTGTACAATGAGCAGTTCTTC,CASSPQTGTVYNEQFF
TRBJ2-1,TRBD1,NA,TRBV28,TGTGCCAGCAGTTTATCCGGGACAGAGGTCTACAATGAGCAGTTCTTC,CASSLSGTEVYNEQFF
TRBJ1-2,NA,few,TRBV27,TGTGCCAGCAGTTTATCGATTCCCATTCTGGGGGCGAGAACACCCTATGGCTACACCTTC,CASSLSIPILGARTPYGYTF
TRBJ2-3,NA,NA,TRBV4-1,TGCGCCACCTCCATCGGGGATGAGATAGATACGCAGTATTTT,CATSIGDEIDTQYF
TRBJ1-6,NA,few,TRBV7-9,TGTGCCAGCAGCCTACGGAATTCACCCCTCCACTTT,CASSLRNSPLHF
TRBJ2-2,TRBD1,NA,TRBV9,TGTGCCAGCAGCGTAACCTACACAGGGGCCGGGGAGCTGTTTTTT,CASSVTYTGAGELFF
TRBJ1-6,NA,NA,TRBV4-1,TGCGCCAGCAGCCAAGTCGGCAGGGGCCAAATGTCCCCGAGCTCCTATAATTCACCCCTCCACTTT,CASSQVGRGQMSPSSYNSPLHF
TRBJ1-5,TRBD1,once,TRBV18,TGTGCCAGCTCCGGGACAGCAGATCAGCCCCAGCATTTT,CASSGTADQPQHF
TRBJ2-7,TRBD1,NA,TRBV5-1,TGCGCCAGCAGCTTGATAATACAGGGGGCTAACGAGCAGTACTTC,CASSLIIQGANEQYF
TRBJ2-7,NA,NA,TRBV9,TGTGCCAGCAGCCCCAGGCAAGGTAGCTACGAGCAGTACTTC,CASSPRQGSYEQYF
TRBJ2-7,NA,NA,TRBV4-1,TGCGCCAGCAGCCAAGCCCCGGGACAAGTTACCTACGAGCAGTACTTC,CASSQAPGQVTYEQYF
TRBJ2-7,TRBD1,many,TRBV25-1,TGTGCCAGCGCTCCCGGGACAGGGACCTACGAGCAGTACTTC,CASAPGTGTYEQYF
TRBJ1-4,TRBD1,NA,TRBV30,TGTGCCGGACCTATACAGGGGAATAATGAAAAACTGTTTTTT,CAGPIQGNNEKLFF
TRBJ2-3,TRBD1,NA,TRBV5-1,TGCGCCAGCAACAAGAGTCCGACAGGGGCCAGCACAGATACGCAGTATTTT,CASNKSPTGASTDTQYF
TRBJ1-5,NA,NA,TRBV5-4,TGTGCCAGCAGCATACAGGGTAAGTACGTTAGCAATCAGCCCCAGCATTTT,CASSIQGKYVSNQPQHF
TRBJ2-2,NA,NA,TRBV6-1,TGTGCCAGCAGTGGGACAGCCACGAACACCGGGGAGCTGTTTTTT,CASSGTATNTGELFF
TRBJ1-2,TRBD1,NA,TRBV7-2,TGTGCCAGCAGCCGGACAGGGGCTAACTATGGCTACACCTTC,CASSRTGANYGYTF
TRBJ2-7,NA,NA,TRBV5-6,TGTGCCAGCAGCTTGGTCGAGTACGAGCAGTACTTC,CASSLVEYEQYF
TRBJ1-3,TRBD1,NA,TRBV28,TGTGCCAGCAGGCGAACAGGGGAACGGGACACCATATATTTT,CASRRTGERDTIYF
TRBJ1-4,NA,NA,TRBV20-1,TGCAGTCTCAGGGTTTGGGAAAAACTGTTTTTT,CSLRVWEKLFF
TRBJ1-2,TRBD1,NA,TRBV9,TGTGCCAGCAGCGTGGGGGATTGGGACAGGGAGGATGGCTACACCTTC,CASSVGDWDREDGYTF
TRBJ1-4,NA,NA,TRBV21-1,TGTGCCAGCAGAACAGGGGCAACTAATGAAAAACTGTTTTTT,CASRTGATNEKLFF
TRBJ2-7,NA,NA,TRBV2,TGTGCCAGCAGTGTCGGGGAAACCTACGAGCAGTACTTC,CASSVGETYEQYF
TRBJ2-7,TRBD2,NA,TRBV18,TGTGCCAGCTCATACGGGACTAGTGTTTTCTACGAGCAGTACTTC,CASSYGTSVFYEQYF
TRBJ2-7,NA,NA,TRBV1,TGCACCAGCAGCCACCCCGGACTAGCGGGGGGCAGGTTCACTTACGAGCAGTACTTC,CTSSHPGLAGGRFTYEQYF
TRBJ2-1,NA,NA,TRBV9,TGTGCCAGCAGCGTAGCTACCACAGGGCGGTGGAATGAGCAGTTCTTC,CASSVATTGRWNEQFF
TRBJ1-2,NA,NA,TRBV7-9,TGTGCCAGCAGCTTAATTATAGACATAAACTATGGCTACACCTTC,CASSLIIDINYGYTF
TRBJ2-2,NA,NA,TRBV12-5,TGTGCTAGTGGTTTGGTAAATAAAGGGACAACGAACACCGGGGAGCTGTTTTTT,CASGLVNKGTTNTGELFF
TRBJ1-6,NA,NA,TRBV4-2,TGTGCCAGCAGCCAAGGACTACAGGGCTATTCACCCCTCCACTTT,CASSQGLQGYSPLHF
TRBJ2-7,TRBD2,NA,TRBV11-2,TGTGCCAGCAGCCAAATGCGGGGGTGGTACGAGCAGTACTTC,CASSQMRGWYEQYF
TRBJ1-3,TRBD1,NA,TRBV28,TGTGCCAGCAGTTTAACACAGGGGTGGGGAAACACCATATATTTT,CASSLTQGWGNTIYF
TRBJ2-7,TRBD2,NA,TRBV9,TGTGCCAGCAGCGAGTCCGGGACTAGTGTCTACGAGCAGTACTTC,CASSESGTSVYEQYF
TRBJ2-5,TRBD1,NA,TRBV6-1,TGTGCCAGCAGTCCAGGGACAGGGGTTGAGACCCAGTACTTC,CASSPGTGVETQYF
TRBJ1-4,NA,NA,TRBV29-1,TGCAGCGTTGGGGGTGTCCGGGACTTTGATCCCCTAGTACTGTTTTTT,CSVGGVRDFDPLVLFF
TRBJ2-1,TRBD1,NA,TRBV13,TGTGCCAGCAGCCCGCACAGGGGGCAGGGCTCCTACAATGAGCAGTTCTTC,CASSPHRGQGSYNEQFF
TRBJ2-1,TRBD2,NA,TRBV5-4,TGTGCCAGCAGCGCGAGGACTAGCGGGGGGAACGGTGAGCAGTTCTTC,CASSARTSGGNGEQFF
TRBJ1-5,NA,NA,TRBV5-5,TGTGCCAGCAGCTTGGGGAGTAGCAATCAGCCCCAGCATTTT,CASSLGSSNQPQHF
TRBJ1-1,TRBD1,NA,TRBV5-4,TGTGCCAGCAGGCCCAGGGGGGTCAACACTGAAGCTTTCTTT,CASRPRGVNTEAFF
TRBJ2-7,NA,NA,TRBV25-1,TGTGCCAGCAGTGTAAGACCCGGGAACGAGCAGTACTTC,CASSVRPGNEQYF
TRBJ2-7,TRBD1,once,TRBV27,TGTGCCAGCAGGACAGGGTTCCACGAGCAGTACTTC,CASRTGFHEQYF
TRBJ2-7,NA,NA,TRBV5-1,TGCGCCAGCAGCTTGGATACACCTAGGGGCTACGAGCAGTACTTC,CASSLDTPRGYEQYF
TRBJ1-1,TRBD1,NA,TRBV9,TGTGCCAGCAGCGTAGGACAGGGGACGAACACTGAAGCTTTCTTT,CASSVGQGTNTEAFF
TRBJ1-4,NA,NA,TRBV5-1,TGCGCCAGCAGCACCGGGCGGGGGGGCGAAAAACTGTTTTTT,CASSTGRGGEKLFF
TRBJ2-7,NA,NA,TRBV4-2,TGTGCCAGCAGCCACCCAGGAGGGGGGAGGGGTTACGAGCAGTACTTC,CASSHPGGGRGYEQYF
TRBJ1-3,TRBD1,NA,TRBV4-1,TGCGCCAGCAGCCAAGGCAGGGGGCCCGGAAACACCATATATTTT,CASSQGRGPGNTIYF
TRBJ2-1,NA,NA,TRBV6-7,TGTGCCAGCAGCAACAGGTGGAATGAGCAGTTCTTC,CASSNRWNEQFF